The text below deals with one T cell receptor beta chain. As yet, its antigen is unknown. The data originate from a study of shared clonotypes between healthy human individuals. Study summary: Each donor's CD4 naive and CD4 memory cells filled three plates apiece, CD8 naive two, and CD8 memory one. Study results and limitations: It was only blood that was sampled, and tissue repertoires likely differ.

A deep-level run was used for the assay. The data were produced by immunoSEQ multiplex PCR, yet TCRdb's version contains in-frame clones alone and is incomplete. This sample has approximately 350,000 clones, with approximately 97% found just once. Trimming took 4 bases from V and 4 from J; bases not matched to a gene: 9. The CDR3 is 15 residues long. CDR1 and CDR2 (germline): SGDLS, YYNGEE. This clonotype originated in a man in his thirties or forties in good health. The V gene is TRBV9, the J gene TRBJ1-2; TRBD1 aligns across 8 bases. The sequenced sample consisted of memory CD8+ T cells sorted from blood. The subset: CD45RO+ cells pooled with CCR7-negative TemRA cells. The CDR3 loop is CASSPDGQGGYGYTF. The CDR3 DNA sequence: TGTGCCAGCAGCCCAGACGGACAGGGAGGCTATGGCTACACCTTC.